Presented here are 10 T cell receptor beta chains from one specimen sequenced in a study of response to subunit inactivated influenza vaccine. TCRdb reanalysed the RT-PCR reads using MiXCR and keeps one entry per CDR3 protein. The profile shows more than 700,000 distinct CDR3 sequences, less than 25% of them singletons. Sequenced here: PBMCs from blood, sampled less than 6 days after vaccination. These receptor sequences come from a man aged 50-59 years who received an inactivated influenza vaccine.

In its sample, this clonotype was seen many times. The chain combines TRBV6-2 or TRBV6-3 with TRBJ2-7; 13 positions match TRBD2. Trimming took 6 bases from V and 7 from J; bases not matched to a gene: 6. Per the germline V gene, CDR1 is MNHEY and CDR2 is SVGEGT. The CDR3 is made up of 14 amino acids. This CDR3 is CASRRTSGRGEQYF. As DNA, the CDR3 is TGTGCCAGCAGACGGACTAGCGGGAGAGGGGAGCAGTACTTC.

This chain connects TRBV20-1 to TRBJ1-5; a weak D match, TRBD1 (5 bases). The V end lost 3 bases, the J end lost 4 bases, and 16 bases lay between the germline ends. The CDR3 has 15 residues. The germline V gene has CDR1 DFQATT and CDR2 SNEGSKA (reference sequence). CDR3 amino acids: CSARDQRGPNQPQHF. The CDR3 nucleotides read TGCAGTGCTAGGGACCAACGGGGCCCTAATCAGCCCCAGCATTTT.

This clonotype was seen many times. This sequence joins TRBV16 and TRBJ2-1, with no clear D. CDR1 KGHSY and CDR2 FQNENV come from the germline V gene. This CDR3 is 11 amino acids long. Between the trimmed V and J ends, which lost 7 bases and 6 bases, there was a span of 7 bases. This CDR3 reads CASMIRNEQFF. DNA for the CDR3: TGTGCCAGCATGATACGCAATGAGCAGTTCTTC.

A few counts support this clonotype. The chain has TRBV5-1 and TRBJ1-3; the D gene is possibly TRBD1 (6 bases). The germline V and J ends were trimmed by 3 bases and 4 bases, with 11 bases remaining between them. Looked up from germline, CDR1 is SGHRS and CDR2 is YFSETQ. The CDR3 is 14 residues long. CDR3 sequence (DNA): TGCGCCAGCAGCTACACAGGGTCGGGAAACACCATATATTTT. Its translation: CASSYTGSGNTIYF.

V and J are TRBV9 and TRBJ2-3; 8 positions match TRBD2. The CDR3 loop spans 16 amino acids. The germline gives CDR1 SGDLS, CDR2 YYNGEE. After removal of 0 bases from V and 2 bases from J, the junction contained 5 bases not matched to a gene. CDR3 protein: CASSVEAGGYTDTQYF. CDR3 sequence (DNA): TGTGCCAGCAGCGTAGAGGCGGGGGGATACACAGATACGCAGTATTTT.

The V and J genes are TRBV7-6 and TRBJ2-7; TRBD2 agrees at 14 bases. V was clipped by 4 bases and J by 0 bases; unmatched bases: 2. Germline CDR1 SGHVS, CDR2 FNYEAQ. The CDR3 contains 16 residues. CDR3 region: CASSSGTSGSSYEQYF. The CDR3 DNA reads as TGTGCCAGCAGCTCCGGGACTAGCGGGAGCTCCTACGAGCAGTACTTC.

CDR3 sequence reads: CASSYAPLADTQYF. The CDR3 bases are TGTGCCAGCAGTTACGCGCCCCTAGCGGATACGCAGTATTTT. The chain carries TRBV6-2 or TRBV6-3 and TRBJ2-3, with TRBD2 as a possible D gene (6 bases). The CDR3 contains 14 residues. In germline, CDR1 is MNHEY, CDR2 SVGEGT. The V end lost 2 bases, the J end lost 6 bases, and 12 bases lay between the germline ends.

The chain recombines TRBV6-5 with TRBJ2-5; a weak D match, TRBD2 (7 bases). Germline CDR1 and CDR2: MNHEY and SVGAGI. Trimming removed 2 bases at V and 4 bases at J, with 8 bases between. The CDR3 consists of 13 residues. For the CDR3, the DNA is TGTGCCAGCAGTTACGCGGGGGCAGAGACCCAGTACTTC. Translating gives CASSYAGAETQYF.

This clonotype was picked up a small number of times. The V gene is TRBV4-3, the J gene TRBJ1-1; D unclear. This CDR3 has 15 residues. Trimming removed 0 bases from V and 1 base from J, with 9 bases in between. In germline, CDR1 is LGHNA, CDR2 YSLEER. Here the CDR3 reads CASSQDGRENTEAFF. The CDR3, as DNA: TGCGCCAGCAGCCAAGATGGGAGAGAGAACACTGAAGCTTTCTTT.

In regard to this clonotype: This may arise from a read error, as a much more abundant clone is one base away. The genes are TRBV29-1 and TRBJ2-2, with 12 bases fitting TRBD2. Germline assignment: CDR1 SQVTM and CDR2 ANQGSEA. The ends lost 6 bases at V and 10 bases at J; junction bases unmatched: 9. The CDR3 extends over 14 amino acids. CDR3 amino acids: CSVTSGRDAVELFF. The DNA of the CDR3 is TGCAGCGTGACTAGCGGGAGAGATGCCGTGGAGCTGTTTTTT.